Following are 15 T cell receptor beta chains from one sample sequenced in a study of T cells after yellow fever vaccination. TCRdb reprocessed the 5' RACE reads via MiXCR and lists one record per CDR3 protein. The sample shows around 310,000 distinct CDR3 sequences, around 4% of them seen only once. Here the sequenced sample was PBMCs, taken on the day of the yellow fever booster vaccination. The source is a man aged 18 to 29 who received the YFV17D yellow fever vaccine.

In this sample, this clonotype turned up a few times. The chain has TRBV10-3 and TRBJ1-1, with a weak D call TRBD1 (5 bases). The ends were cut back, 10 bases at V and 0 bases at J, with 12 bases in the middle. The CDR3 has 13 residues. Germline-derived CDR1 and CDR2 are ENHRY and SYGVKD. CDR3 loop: CATHNRMNTEAFF. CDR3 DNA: TGTGCCACCCACAACAGGATGAACACTGAAGCTTTCTTT.

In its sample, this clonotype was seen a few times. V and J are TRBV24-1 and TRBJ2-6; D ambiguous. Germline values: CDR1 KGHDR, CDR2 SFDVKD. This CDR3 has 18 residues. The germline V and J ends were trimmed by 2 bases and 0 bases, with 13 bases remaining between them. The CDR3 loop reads CATSDSALASSGANVLTF. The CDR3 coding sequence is TGTGCCACCAGTGATTCGGCACTCGCCTCCTCTGGGGCCAACGTCCTGACTTTC.

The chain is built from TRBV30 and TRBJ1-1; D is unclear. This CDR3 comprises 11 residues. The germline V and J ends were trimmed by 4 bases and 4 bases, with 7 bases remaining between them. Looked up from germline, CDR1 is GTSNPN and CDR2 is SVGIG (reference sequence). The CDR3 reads CAWTWGTEAFF. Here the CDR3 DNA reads TGTGCCTGGACCTGGGGCACTGAAGCTTTCTTT.

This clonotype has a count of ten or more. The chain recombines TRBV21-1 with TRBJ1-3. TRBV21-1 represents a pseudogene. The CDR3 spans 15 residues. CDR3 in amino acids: CASTNGRVSGNTIYF. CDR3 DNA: TGTGCCAGCACCAACGGGAGGGTTTCTGGAAACACCATATATTTT.

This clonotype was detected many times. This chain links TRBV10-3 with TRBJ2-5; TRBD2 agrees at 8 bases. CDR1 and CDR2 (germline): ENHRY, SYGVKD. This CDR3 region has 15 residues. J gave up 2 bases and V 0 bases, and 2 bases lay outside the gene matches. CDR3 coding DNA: TGTGCCATCAGTGAGTCTAGCGGGATGCAAGAGACCCAGTACTTC. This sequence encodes CAISESSGMQETQYF.

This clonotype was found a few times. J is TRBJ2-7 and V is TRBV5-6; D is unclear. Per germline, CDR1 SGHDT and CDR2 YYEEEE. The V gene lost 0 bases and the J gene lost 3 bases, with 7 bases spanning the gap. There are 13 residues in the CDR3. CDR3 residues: CASSLGNSYEQYV. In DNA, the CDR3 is TGTGCCAGCAGCTTGGGGAACAGCTACGAGCAGTACGTC.

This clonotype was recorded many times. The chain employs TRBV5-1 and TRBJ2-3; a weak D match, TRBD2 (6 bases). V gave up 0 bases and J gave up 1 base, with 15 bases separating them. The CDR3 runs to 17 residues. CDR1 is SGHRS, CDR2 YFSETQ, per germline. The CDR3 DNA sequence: TGCGCCAGCAGCTTGGCCGGGAGAGGCGGAGGCACAGATACGCAGTATTTT. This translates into CASSLAGRGGGTDTQYF.

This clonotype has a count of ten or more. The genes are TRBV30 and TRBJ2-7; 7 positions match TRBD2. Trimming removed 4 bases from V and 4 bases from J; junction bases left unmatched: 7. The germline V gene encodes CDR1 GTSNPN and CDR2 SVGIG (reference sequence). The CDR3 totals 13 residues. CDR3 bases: TGTGCCTGGACTAGCGGCTCTTGGTACGAGCAGTACTTC. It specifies CAWTSGSWYEQYF.

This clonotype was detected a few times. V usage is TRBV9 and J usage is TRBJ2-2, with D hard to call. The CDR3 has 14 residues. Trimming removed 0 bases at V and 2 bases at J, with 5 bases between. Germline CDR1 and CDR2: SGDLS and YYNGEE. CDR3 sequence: CASSVGTNTGELFF. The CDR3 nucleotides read TGTGCCAGCAGCGTAGGGACCAACACCGGGGAGCTGTTTTTT.

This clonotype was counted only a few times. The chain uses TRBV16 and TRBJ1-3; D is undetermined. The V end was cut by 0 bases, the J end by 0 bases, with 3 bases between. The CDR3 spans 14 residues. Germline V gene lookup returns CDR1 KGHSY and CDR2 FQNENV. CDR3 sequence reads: CASSQSRSGNTIYF. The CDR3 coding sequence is TGTGCCAGCAGCCAATCCCGCTCTGGAAACACCATATATTTT.

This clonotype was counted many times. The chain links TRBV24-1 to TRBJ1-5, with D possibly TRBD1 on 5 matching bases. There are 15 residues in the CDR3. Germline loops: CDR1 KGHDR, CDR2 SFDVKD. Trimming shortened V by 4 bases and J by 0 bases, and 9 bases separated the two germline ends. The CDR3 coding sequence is TGTGCCACCAGTGAGTCAGGGCGTAGCAATCAGCCCCAGCATTTT. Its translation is CATSESGRSNQPQHF.

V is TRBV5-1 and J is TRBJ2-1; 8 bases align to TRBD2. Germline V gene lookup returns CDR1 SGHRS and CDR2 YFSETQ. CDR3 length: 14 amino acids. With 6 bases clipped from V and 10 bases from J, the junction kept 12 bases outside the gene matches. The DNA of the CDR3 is TGCGCCAGCACCTCGGGAGGGTGGGATGGCGAGCAGTTCTTC. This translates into CASTSGGWDGEQFF.

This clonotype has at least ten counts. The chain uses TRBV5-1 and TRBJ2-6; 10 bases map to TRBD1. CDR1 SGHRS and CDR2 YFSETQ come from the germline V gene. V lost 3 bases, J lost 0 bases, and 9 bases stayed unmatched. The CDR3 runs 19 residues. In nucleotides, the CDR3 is TGCGCCAGCAGCTGGATAGACAGGGGGCACGACTCTGGGGCCAACGTCCTGACTTTC. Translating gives CASSWIDRGHDSGANVLTF.

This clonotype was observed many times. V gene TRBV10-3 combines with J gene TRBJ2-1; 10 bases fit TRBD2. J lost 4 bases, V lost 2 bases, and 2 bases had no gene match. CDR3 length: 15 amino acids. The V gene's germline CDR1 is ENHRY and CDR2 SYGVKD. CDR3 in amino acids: CAISELAGEYNEQFF. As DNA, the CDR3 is TGTGCCATCAGTGAGCTAGCGGGGGAGTACAATGAGCAGTTCTTC.

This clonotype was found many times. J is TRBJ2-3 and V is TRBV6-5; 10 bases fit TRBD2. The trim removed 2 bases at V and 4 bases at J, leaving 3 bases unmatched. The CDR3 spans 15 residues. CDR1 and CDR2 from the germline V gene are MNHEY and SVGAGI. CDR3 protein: CASSYERGGADTQYF. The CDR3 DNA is TGTGCCAGCAGTTACGAGCGGGGGGGGGCAGATACGCAGTATTTT.